This T cell receptor beta chain appears in the sequencing data of a study of PD-L1 blockade in urothelial cancer. Study-wide context: Bladder-origin urothelial cancer in males covered twenty-five of 29 patients. Typically, measured as a median, blood samples had approximately 130,000 T cells. Blood was subjected to analysis at 3 weeks (second dose) and 6 weeks following treatment start. Study-level findings and limits: Blood clones associated with the tumor expanded more at 3 weeks in durable-benefit patients.

The germline V gene has CDR1 ENHRY and CDR2 SYGVKD. V was pared by 4 bases and J by 13 bases, with 6 bases of the junction left unmatched. The CDR3 is made up of 11 amino acids. Clones were read by immunoSEQ multiplex PCR, and TCRdb kept only the in-frame ones, dropping some. The sample records tens of thousands of clones, approximately 86% being singletons. Specified time point: pretreatment peripheral blood. On this clone: Its matching antigen is unknown.

Sequencing used PBMCs, obtained around atezolizumab (anti-PD-L1) treatment. The clonotype originates from a man in his forties with urothelial cancer. V and J are TRBV10-3 and TRBJ1-2, with 7 bases identical to TRBD1. CDR3 DNA sequence: TGTGCCATCAGTGGGACAGGCTTGGTCACCTTC. It specifies CAISGTGLVTF.